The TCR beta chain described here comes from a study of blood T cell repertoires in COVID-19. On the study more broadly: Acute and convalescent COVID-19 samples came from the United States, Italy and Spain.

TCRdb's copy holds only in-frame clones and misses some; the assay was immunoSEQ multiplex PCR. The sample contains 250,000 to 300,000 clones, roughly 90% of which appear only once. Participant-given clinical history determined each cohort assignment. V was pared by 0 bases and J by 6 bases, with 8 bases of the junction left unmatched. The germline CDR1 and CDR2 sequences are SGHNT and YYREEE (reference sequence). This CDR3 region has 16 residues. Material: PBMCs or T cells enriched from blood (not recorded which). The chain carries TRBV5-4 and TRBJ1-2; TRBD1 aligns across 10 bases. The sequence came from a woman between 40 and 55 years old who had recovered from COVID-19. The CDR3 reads CASSLGGQGSLDGYTF. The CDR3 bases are TGTGCCAGCAGCTTGGGGGGACAGGGGAGCTTGGATGGCTACACCTTC.